The clone carrying this TCR beta chain was recorded many times. The target antigen is unknown. Indicated treatment: randomized to nivolumab then ipilimumab (arm A) or the reverse (arm B). Repertoires were generated with immunoSEQ multiplex PCR, while TCRdb's copy carries only in-frame clones and drops some. Of fewer than 9,500 clones listed, 23% were seen once; the top ten hold about 14%. This record belongs to a study of sequential checkpoint blockade in melanoma. About the study: TCRβ was sequenced from DNA of approximately 91 pretreatment tumors.

Overall study results and limits: Rising tumor T-cell fraction and clonality meant about 30 times likelier benefit.

Germline CDR1 and CDR2: SGHNT and YENEEA. This CDR3 is built from 15 residues. V was pared by 3 bases and J by 6 bases, with 15 bases between. The source is a human donor with melanoma. The V call is TRBV11-3, the J call TRBJ1-5, with D perhaps TRBD1 (6 bases). The specimen comprised tumor tissue (inferred from file names), sampled from a patient given nivolumab and ipilimumab in sequence. The DNA of the CDR3 is TGTGCCAGCAGCTTGAGCAGGGGAAGGGGTCAGCCCCAGCATTTT. Translating gives CASSLSRGRGQPQHF.